This T cell receptor beta chain was documented in a study of CD8 T cells in Susac syndrome (dated by TCRdb to about 2019). Some background on the complete study: The study used repertoire sequencing to test whether antigen drove CD8+ T cell activation and differentiation in Susac syndrome.

Worth noting for this clonotype: It lacks a known antigen. No much larger clone is present one base from it, and per-base qualities are unavailable.

High-throughput TCR beta sequencing profiled peripheral blood CD8+ and CD4+ T cells from healthy donors, Susac syndrome patients and multiple sclerosis patients. The multiple sclerosis controls were treatment-naive patients whose relapsing-remitting disease, either stable or active, fulfilled the revised McDonald criteria. Bulk CD8+ and CD4+ T cells were purified magnetically by negative isolation, whereas CD8+ TEMRA cells were enriched by FACS. Blood was drawn into EDTA tubes, processed within 24 hours, and PBMCs were isolated by density gradient centrifugation. PBMCs intended for TCR sequencing were frozen in liquid nitrogen and were later thawed in a 37 degrees C water bath. A purity of at least 90% was achieved for sorted or isolated CD4+, CD8+ and CD8+ TEMRA cells. RNA was extracted using the RNeasy kit, and roughly 0.5 to 1 ug of the RNA was reverse transcribed with random hexamers. TCR beta CDR3 regions were amplified with the immunoSEQ multiplex PCR assay covering 54 Vbeta and 13 Jbeta segments. PCR amplification bias was corrected by using a synthetic template baseline for primer optimization and computational correction. The source study handled its data this way. Only productive sequences were kept, with reads annotated to V, D and J genes according to IMGT and analyzed in immunoSEQ Analyzer. To calculate clonality, Shannon entropy was normalized by log2 of the number of productive unique sequences and then subtracted from one. For each patient and control, public and private clones were evaluated among the 100 most prevalent clones. A clone was defined as Susac-specific if it was absent from the healthy and MS cohorts, from roughly 990 published viral clones and from other ImmuneACCESS disease sequences. The raw public data were reprocessed by TCRdb itself: fastp quality trimming at Q25, MiXCR clonotype calling, in-frame beta chains only. Rows are unified per CDR3 protein, each entry keeping the most common DNA and genes. These V and J calls are TCRdb output, not the study's own analysis. The table for this sample lists some 120,000 distinct CDR3 sequences; less than 95% of them were counted only once. Around 0.12% of the sample is in the top ten clones.

Study-level results and caveats: The number of individuals in the TCR sequencing and HLA analysis was recognized as being relatively small.

Spanning cysteine to phenylalanine, the CDR3 consists of 16 amino acids. CDR3 DNA only is kept here, 48 bases in frame from base 1. After removal of 0 bases from V and 5 bases from J, the junction retains 7 bases not matched to a gene. CDR1 and CDR2 (LNHNV, YYDKDF) derive from the germline V gene (reference sequence). The TCR sequence derives from a human donor with multiple sclerosis. The sample was CD4+ T cells from PBMCs. The V gene is TRBV15 and the J gene is TRBJ1-5; TRBD1 aligns with 7 central bases. CDR3 loop: CATSRDNQGGHQPQHF. The nucleotides are TGTGCCACCAGCAGAGATAATCAGGGGGGACATCAGCCCCAGCATTTT. The reference TRBV15 and TRBJ1-5 proteins fill in what lies around the CDR3, so the full variable domain reads DAMVIQNPRYQVTQFGKPVTLSCSQTLNHNVMYWYQQKSSQAPKLLFHYYDKDFNNEADTPDNFQSRRPNTSFCFLDIRSPGLGDTAMYLCATSRDNQGGHQPQHFGDGTRLSIL.